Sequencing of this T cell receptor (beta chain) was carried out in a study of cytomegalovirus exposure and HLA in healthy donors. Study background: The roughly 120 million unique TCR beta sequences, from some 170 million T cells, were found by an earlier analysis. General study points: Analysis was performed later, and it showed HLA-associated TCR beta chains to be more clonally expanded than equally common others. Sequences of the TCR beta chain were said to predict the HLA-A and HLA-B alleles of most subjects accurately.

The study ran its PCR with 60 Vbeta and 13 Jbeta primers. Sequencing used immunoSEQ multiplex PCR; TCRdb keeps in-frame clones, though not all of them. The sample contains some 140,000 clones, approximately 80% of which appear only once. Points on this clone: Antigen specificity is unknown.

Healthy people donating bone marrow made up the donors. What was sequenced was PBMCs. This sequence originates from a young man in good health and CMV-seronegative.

CDR3 sequence (DNA): TGTGCCAGCAGTCGGGACAGTTCCTACGAGCAGTACTTC. It translates to CASSRDSSYEQYF. The chain carries TRBV2 and TRBJ2-5; TRBD1 agrees at 7 bases. The end of the DNA is better explained by TRBJ2-7, so the J call may be wrong. This CDR3 has 13 residues. Germline V gene lookup returns CDR1 SNHLY and CDR2 FYNNEI.